Below, 2 T cell receptor beta chains from the same sample are listed, as sequenced in a study of blood T cell repertoires in COVID-19. Measured with immunoSEQ multiplex PCR; TCRdb has only the in-frame clones, and not every one. The sample holds around 170,000 clones, about 83% seen once. What was sequenced was peripheral blood. These TCRs come from a man aged 65-85 years who had recovered from COVID-19.

This chain uses TRBV6-4 with TRBJ2-1; possible D gene TRBD2, 5 bases. V shed 4 bases and J shed 9 bases, with 16 bases lying between them. The germline gives CDR1 MRHNA, CDR2 SNTAGT. This CDR3 contains 14 residues. The CDR3 nucleotides read TGTGCCAGCAGTGTTACAGCGGTGGGCGGTGAGCAGTTCTTC. It is translated as CASSVTAVGGEQFF.

Only a few counts were recorded for this clone. V gene TRBV9 combines with J gene TRBJ2-1, with 9 positions matching TRBD2. V was clipped by 0 bases and J by 8 bases; unmatched bases: 9. Per germline, CDR1 SGDLS and CDR2 YYNGEE. The CDR3 runs to 16 residues. This chain's CDR3 is CASSVGGASGMHEQFF. The DNA of the CDR3 is TGTGCCAGCAGCGTAGGGGGGGCTAGCGGGATGCATGAGCAGTTCTTC.